This T cell receptor beta chain stems from a study of cytomegalovirus exposure and HLA in healthy donors. The PCR employed 60 Vbeta primers together with 13 Jbeta primers. Assay used: immunoSEQ multiplex PCR; TCRdb lists only in-frame clones, some missing. The profile shows about 150,000 clones, 70% to 90% of them singletons. The sample was PBMCs. This TCR derives from a woman between 40 and 50 years old in good health and CMV-seropositive.

This chain's CDR3 is CASSRRRANYEQYF. Here the CDR3 DNA reads TGTGCCAGCAGTCGAAGGAGGGCCAACTACGAGCAGTACTTC. This sequence joins TRBV6-5 and TRBJ2-7; D is possibly TRBD2 (6 bases). Trimming left V 5 bases short and J 3 bases short, with 14 bases between. This CDR3 spans 14 amino acids. Germline V lookup: CDR1 MNHEY, CDR2 SVGAGI.